This TCR beta chain comes out of a study of T cells in Graves' hyperthyroidism and ophthalmopathy. Study outcomes and limitations: It was a median roughly 6.5 months before onset that the model predicted ophthalmopathy. Separation of ophthalmopathy from stable hyperthyroidism was achieved by a 13 V-J model.

Amplified TCR beta CDR3 regions derived from RNA transcripts. TCR CDR3 underwent first-round RT-PCR with the HTBI primer set. TCRdb re-called the multiplex PCR reads through MiXCR, storing one row per CDR3 protein. The table lists around 540,000 distinct CDR3 sequences, around 15% of them singletons. The study included ophthalmopathy patients with Clinical Activity Score at least 3, NOSPECS grade at least 4 and duration under 3 months. Exclusion of a patient resulted from uncontrolled infection, other autoimmune disease, pregnancy or lactation. The CDR3 has 11 amino acids. The V gene lost 11 bases and the J gene lost 4 bases, with 9 bases spanning the gap. From germline, CDR1 is SNHLY and CDR2 FYNNEI. There are many counts of this clonotype. What it recognizes is unknown.

The chain employs TRBV2 and TRBJ1-5, with TRBD1 as a possible D gene (5 bases). Sequencing was performed on blood. The sequence was collected from a woman aged 25 to 45 with Graves' ophthalmopathy. The CDR3 is CASGPNQPQHF. In nucleotides, the CDR3 is TGTGCCTCGGGGCCGAATCAGCCCCAGCATTTT.